This T cell receptor (beta chain) was obtained from a study of T-cell memory formation after mild COVID-19. Study-level information: There were largely donor-specific TCR clusters.

The TCR alpha and TCR beta cDNA libraries, bearing sample barcodes and UMIs, were generated by 5'RACE using constant-segment primers. TCRdb analysed the 5' RACE reads with MiXCR anew, one entry per CDR3 protein. This sample carries roughly 610,000 distinct CDR3 sequences, approximately 15% of them seen once, and the ten largest clones take just over 8%. The CDR3 length is 16 residues. Per germline, CDR1 SGHDT and CDR2 YYEEEE. Between the trimmed V and J ends, which lost 9 bases and 0 bases, there was a span of 16 bases. On this clonotype itself: The antigen is undetermined.

Study-level results: Clones shrinking between day 15 and 85 showed a balanced CD4/CD8 split, and those that grew later tilted toward CD4+. Certain responding clones were present in pre-infection memory, suggesting participation of cross-reactive memory.

V and J are TRBV5-6 and TRBJ2-6; D call uncertain. Sample: PBMCs or a T cell subset sorted from them (not recorded which). The sequence was collected from an adult woman who had mild COVID-19 (a few samples of this study predate the infection). Cell type and time point are not known. CDR3 sequence (DNA): TGTGCCACCAGACCTTATGGACGCTCTGGGGCCAACGTCCTGACTTTC. Its translation is CATRPYGRSGANVLTF.